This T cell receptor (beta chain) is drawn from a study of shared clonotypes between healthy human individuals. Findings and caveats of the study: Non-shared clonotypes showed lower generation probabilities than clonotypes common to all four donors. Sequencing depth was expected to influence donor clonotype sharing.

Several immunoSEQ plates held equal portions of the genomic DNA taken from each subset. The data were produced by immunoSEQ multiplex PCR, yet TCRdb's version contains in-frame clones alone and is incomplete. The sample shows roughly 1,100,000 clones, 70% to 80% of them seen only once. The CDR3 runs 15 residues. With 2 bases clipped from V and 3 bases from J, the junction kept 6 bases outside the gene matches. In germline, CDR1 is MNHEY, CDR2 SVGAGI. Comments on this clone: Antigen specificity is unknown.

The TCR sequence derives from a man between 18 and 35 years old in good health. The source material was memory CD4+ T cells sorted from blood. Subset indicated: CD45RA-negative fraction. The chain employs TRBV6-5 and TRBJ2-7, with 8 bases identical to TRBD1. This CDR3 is CASSYGAGGFYEQYF. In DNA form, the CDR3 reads TGTGCCAGCAGTTACGGGGCAGGGGGCTTCTACGAGCAGTACTTC.